Following are 22 T cell receptor beta chains from one sample sequenced in a study of CD8 T cells in ankylosing spondylitis. TCRdb reanalysed the 5' RACE reads using MiXCR and keeps one entry per CDR3 protein. Counted here are some 140,000 distinct CDR3 sequences, 7.5% to 9.5% occurring once; the ten biggest clones make up about 7.1%. Source material: synovial fluid, either unsorted or a sorted T cell fraction (not recorded which). The receptors originated from a male donor with ankylosing spondylitis.

The rearrangement links TRBV27 to TRBJ1-1, with D uncertain. This CDR3 has 14 residues. Trimming stripped 5 bases from V and 1 base from J, with 11 bases between. Germline-derived CDR1 and CDR2 are MNHEY and SMNVEV (reference sequence). CDR3 DNA: TGTGCCAGCAGTCTATATCAGGCGAACACTGAAGCTTTCTTT. Protein product: CASSLYQANTEAFF.

In its sample, this clonotype was seen a few times. The J gene is TRBJ2-7, the V gene TRBV6-6, with D possibly being TRBD2 (6 bases). With 4 bases removed from V and 6 bases from J, the gap between germline ends came to 13 bases. The CDR3 is made up of 13 amino acids. Germline CDR1 reads MNHNY; CDR2 reads SVGAGI (reference sequence). The CDR3 spells CASSSSLGGEQYF. The CDR3, as DNA: TGTGCCAGCAGTTCCTCCTTGGGGGGCGAGCAGTACTTC.

By sample fraction, this clonotype is medium-sized. This rearrangement joins TRBV5-6 to TRBJ2-3; 9 bases align to TRBD2. The CDR3 is 15 amino acids. V was clipped by 2 bases and J by 4 bases; unmatched bases: 5. The germline V gene has CDR1 SGHDT and CDR2 YYEEEE. CDR3 coding DNA: TGTGCCAGCAGCTTTGTAGCGGGGGCTGCAGATACGCAGTATTTT. It translates to CASSFVAGAADTQYF.

This clonotype was seen at least ten times. The CDR3 reads CASSLSGANVLTF. The CDR3 DNA reads as TGTGCCAGCAGTCTATCTGGGGCCAACGTCCTGACTTTC. The genes are TRBV28 and TRBJ2-6, with D uncertain. The V gene's germline CDR1 is MDHEN and CDR2 SYDVKM. The CDR3 is made up of 13 amino acids. Trimming removed 5 bases at V and 1 base at J, with 3 bases between. Together with reference TRBV28 and TRBJ2-6, the CDR3 gives the full variable domain: DVKVTQSSRYLVKRTGEKVFLECVQDMDHENMFWYRQDPGLGLRLIYFSYDVKMKEKGDIPEGYSVSREKKERFSLILESASTNQTSMYLCASSLSGANVLTFGAGSRLTVL.

V is TRBV11-3 and J is TRBJ2-7; TRBD1 aligns across 9 bases. The CDR3 runs to 17 residues. The germline CDR1 and CDR2 sequences are SGHNT and YENEEA. V shed 5 bases and J 2 bases; nucleotides not matched to a gene: 13. This chain's CDR3 is CASSIGSGTGRTYEQYF. The CDR3 DNA sequence: TGTGCCAGCAGCATAGGCTCCGGGACAGGGAGGACCTACGAGCAGTACTTC.

This clonotype was picked up many times. The V and J genes are TRBV9 and TRBJ2-5, with 10 bases that match TRBD2. Germline V gives CDR1 SGDLS, CDR2 YYNGEE. The CDR3 is 14 amino acids. Losses at the gene ends were 3 bases for V and 5 bases for J; bases not matched to a gene: 4. CDR3 nucleotide sequence: TGTGCCAGCAGCGATCTAGCGGGAGACGAGACCCAGTACTTC. Translating it yields CASSDLAGDETQYF.

Ten or more counts support this clonotype. The V call is TRBV28, the J call TRBJ2-3; possible D gene TRBD2, 7 bases. CDR1 MDHEN and CDR2 SYDVKM come from the germline V gene. The CDR3 is 15 amino acids. Trimming stripped 6 bases from V and 5 bases from J, with 18 bases between. CDR3 region: CASRQGGDSGDTQYF. In DNA form, the CDR3 reads TGTGCCAGCAGACAGGGAGGGGACTCGGGAGATACGCAGTATTTT. The variable domain in full, with the rest retrieved from reference TRBV28 and TRBJ2-3, is DVKVTQSSRYLVKRTGEKVFLECVQDMDHENMFWYRQDPGLGLRLIYFSYDVKMKEKGDIPEGYSVSREKKERFSLILESASTNQTSMYLCASRQGGDSGDTQYFGPGTRLTVL.

This clonotype was counted many times. The genes are TRBV20-1 and TRBJ1-3; no firm D call. This CDR3 has 14 amino acids. Trimming took off 3 bases at V and 8 bases at J, with 17 bases between the two ends. Per germline, CDR1 DFQATT and CDR2 SNEGSKA (reference sequence). The DNA for the CDR3 is TGCAGTGCTAGTGGGAGTACAAGGTCGGACACCATATATTTT. Translation gives CSASGSTRSDTIYF.

This clonotype was detected many times. The V gene is TRBV20-1, the J gene TRBJ2-7; TRBD2 matches at 8 bases. Trimming removed 3 bases from V and 5 bases from J; junction bases left unmatched: 9. CDR1 and CDR2 (germline): DFQATT, SNEGSKA (reference sequence). This CDR3 has 14 amino acids. Here the CDR3 DNA reads TGCAGTGCTAGGGGTCTTGTCGGGAGGGACGAGCAGTACTTC. This translates into CSARGLVGRDEQYF.

This clonotype was found many times. This chain links TRBV24-1 with TRBJ2-7; a possible D gene is TRBD2 (6 bases). The CDR3 contains 16 residues. V was clipped by 3 bases and J by 3 bases, with 17 bases between them. Per the germline V gene, CDR1 is KGHDR and CDR2 is SFDVKD. The CDR3 protein is CATSDTGTLSSYEQYF. The CDR3 bases are TGTGCCACCAGTGATACCGGGACTCTAAGTAGCTACGAGCAGTACTTC.

This clonotype occurred a few times. V usage is TRBV20-1 and J usage is TRBJ2-7, with 8 positions matching TRBD1. The CDR3 length is 15 residues. From germline, CDR1 is DFQATT and CDR2 SNEGSKA (reference sequence). The J segment lost 4 bases and the V segment lost 0 bases, leaving 8 bases of the junction unmatched. For the CDR3, the DNA is TGCAGTGCTAGAGATAGCGGCAGGGGGCAATACGAGCAGTACTTC. Protein product: CSARDSGRGQYEQYF.

This chain joins TRBV20-1 and TRBJ2-4; 7 nucleotides agree with TRBD1. Per germline, CDR1 DFQATT and CDR2 SNEGSKA (reference sequence). The V gene end was trimmed by 4 bases and the J gene end by 10 bases; junction bases not matched to a gene: 7. CDR3 size: 12 residues. CDR3 amino acids: CSATRQGRIQYF. The CDR3 nucleotides read TGCAGTGCTACTCGACAGGGTAGAATTCAGTACTTC.

The chain carries TRBV4-1 and TRBJ2-3, with a weak D call TRBD2 (6 bases). The germline V gene encodes CDR1 MGHRA and CDR2 YSYEKL. The CDR3 extends over 15 amino acids. V dropped 7 bases and J dropped 3 bases, with 17 bases sitting between them. The CDR3 DNA follows: TGCGCCAGCATCACCCCGGCGGGGAGGACAGATACGCAGTATTTT. This gives the protein CASITPAGRTDTQYF.

Only a few counts were recorded for this clonotype. The chain uses TRBV6-2 or TRBV6-3 and TRBJ1-5; D gene unclear. Trimming stripped 5 bases from V and 7 bases from J, with 15 bases between. Germline V lookup: CDR1 MNHEY, CDR2 SVGEGT. This CDR3 is built from 14 residues. The CDR3: CASSTRTRWQPQHF. CDR3 sequence (DNA): TGTGCCAGCAGTACCCGGACCCGGTGGCAGCCCCAGCATTTT.

The chain combines TRBV5-6 with TRBJ1-2; 10 bases fit TRBD1. This CDR3 has 15 amino acids. V shed 3 bases, J shed 3 bases, and the junction held 5 bases outside the gene matches. In germline, CDR1 is SGHDT, CDR2 YYEEEE. The CDR3 reads CASSSRDRGHYGYTF. CDR3 bases: TGTGCCAGCAGCTCCCGGGACAGGGGTCACTATGGCTACACCTTC.

The genes are TRBV15 and TRBJ2-3, with 11 bases that match TRBD2. Trimming took 2 bases from V and 2 from J; bases not matched to a gene: 9. This CDR3 region has 18 residues. CDR1 and CDR2 from the germline V gene are LNHNV and YYDKDF (reference sequence). The CDR3 DNA is TGTGCCACCAGCAGATCCTTTAGCGGGAGGGCCTCCACAGATACGCAGTATTTT. This translates into CATSRSFSGRASTDTQYF.

In its sample, this clonotype was seen a few times. The chain has TRBV29-1 and TRBJ1-1; no firm D call. The germline V and J ends were trimmed by 5 bases and 5 bases, with 12 bases remaining between them. The CDR3 has 12 amino acids. Germline values: CDR1 SQVTM, CDR2 ANQGSEA. The CDR3 DNA is TGCAGCGTTCCGGGCCGAGGAACTGAAGCTTTCTTT. It translates to CSVPGRGTEAFF.

This clonotype was detected a few times. J is TRBJ1-4 and V is TRBV5-1; D is unresolved. Germline V gives CDR1 SGHRS, CDR2 YFSETQ. The CDR3 contains 14 residues. V lost 4 bases and J lost 5, with 12 bases in between. CDR3 bases: TGCGCCAGCAGCGCGAGGACTCTGAATGAAAAACTGTTTTTT. It yields the protein CASSARTLNEKLFF.

This clonotype has only a few counts. The J gene is TRBJ1-6, the V gene TRBV7-9; D is perhaps TRBD1 (5 bases). Germline CDR1 SEHNR, CDR2 FQNEAQ (reference sequence). Trimming left V 3 bases short and J 8 bases short, with 11 bases between. The CDR3 loop spans 14 amino acids. CDR3 sequence: CASSFTGFYSPLHF. CDR3 nucleotides: TGTGCCAGCAGCTTTACAGGCTTCTATTCACCCCTCCACTTT.

The table lists this clonotype with many counts. The chain employs TRBV6-2 or TRBV6-3 and TRBJ1-2; TRBD1 matches at 9 bases. Germline assignment: CDR1 MNHEY and CDR2 SVGEGT. CDR3 length: 11 amino acids. V lost 7 bases, J lost 8 bases, and 2 bases stayed unmatched. Here the CDR3 reads CASNTGGGYTF. The CDR3 DNA follows: TGTGCCAGCAATACAGGGGGCGGCTACACCTTC.

This clonotype has a handful of counts. The chain employs TRBV20-1 and TRBJ2-7; the match to TRBD2 covers 12 bases. The CDR3 contains 14 residues. Trimming removed 5 bases from V and 6 bases from J; junction bases left unmatched: 8. Per germline, CDR1 DFQATT and CDR2 SNEGSKA (reference sequence). The CDR3 here is CSASRLAGEGEQYF. The CDR3 nucleotides read TGCAGTGCTTCCAGACTAGCGGGAGAGGGCGAGCAGTACTTC.

This clonotype appeared a few times. The chain joins TRBV28 to TRBJ1-1; possibly TRBD1 for D (6 bases). This CDR3 comprises 15 residues. V lost 5 bases and J 1 base, leaving 14 bases between the germline ends. The V gene's germline CDR1 is MDHEN and CDR2 SYDVKM. For the CDR3, the DNA is TGTGCCAGCAGTCCGCCAGGGGCGGGGAACACTGAAGCTTTCTTT. Protein product: CASSPPGAGNTEAFF. The full variable domain, rest sourced from reference TRBV28 and TRBJ1-1, is DVKVTQSSRYLVKRTGEKVFLECVQDMDHENMFWYRQDPGLGLRLIYFSYDVKMKEKGDIPEGYSVSREKKERFSLILESASTNQTSMYLCASSPPGAGNTEAFFGQGTRLTVV.